The next 3 T cell receptor beta chains were all read from a single sample in a study of blood T cell repertoires in COVID-19 (TCRdb year 2020). Libraries were constructed by the immunoSEQ multiplex PCR assay. This is the immuneACCESS table as TCRdb keeps it, with only in-frame sequences that have V and J called. A part of the clones is gone; compared with another copy, unresolved V genes explain less than half, and the rest is unexplained. The sample records about 150,000 clones, roughly nine tenths of which are singletons. The ten largest clones represent about 0.55% of the sample. The sample taken for sequencing was peripheral blood. All receptors come from a man over 45 with acute or convalescent COVID-19.

The table lists this clone with a count of one. The sample holds other DNA sequences that translate to the same CDR3. This CDR3 is CASSHSSGANVLTF. DNA for the CDR3: TGTGCCAGCAGCCATAGCTCTGGGGCCAACGTCCTGACTTTC. This sequence joins TRBV3-1 (or the pseudogene TRBV3-2) and TRBJ2-6; no clear D. The CDR3 sequence is 14 residues long. Between the trimmed V and J ends, which lost 3 bases and 0 bases, there was a span of 3 bases. CDR1 and CDR2 (germline): LGHDT, YNNKEL (reference sequence).

The rearrangement joins TRBV19 to TRBJ1-2; D is perhaps TRBD1 (5 bases). Trimming removed 6 bases at V and 5 bases at J, with 16 bases between. The CDR3 totals 14 residues. Germline V CDR1 and CDR2: LNHDA, SQIVND (reference sequence). The CDR3 nucleotides read TGTGCCAGTAGATGGGGCCAGGGAAAGTATGGCTACACCTTC. Translating gives CASRWGQGKYGYTF. Filled out from reference TRBV19 and TRBJ1-2, the complete variable domain reads DGGITQSPKYLFRKEGQNVTLSCEQNLNHDAMYWYRQDPGQGLRLIYYSQIVNDFQKGDIAEGYSVSREKKESFPLTVTSAQKNPTAFYLCASRWGQGKYGYTFGSGTRLTVV.

This chain connects TRBV19 to TRBJ1-1; TRBD1 aligns across 9 bases. The CDR3 extends over 13 amino acids. In germline, CDR1 is LNHDA, CDR2 SQIVND (reference sequence). The J segment lost 5 bases and the V segment lost 6 bases, leaving 4 bases of the junction unmatched. In DNA form, the CDR3 reads TGTGCCAGTAGGACAGGGGGTCGGACTGAAGCTTTCTTT. Translating gives CASRTGGRTEAFF.